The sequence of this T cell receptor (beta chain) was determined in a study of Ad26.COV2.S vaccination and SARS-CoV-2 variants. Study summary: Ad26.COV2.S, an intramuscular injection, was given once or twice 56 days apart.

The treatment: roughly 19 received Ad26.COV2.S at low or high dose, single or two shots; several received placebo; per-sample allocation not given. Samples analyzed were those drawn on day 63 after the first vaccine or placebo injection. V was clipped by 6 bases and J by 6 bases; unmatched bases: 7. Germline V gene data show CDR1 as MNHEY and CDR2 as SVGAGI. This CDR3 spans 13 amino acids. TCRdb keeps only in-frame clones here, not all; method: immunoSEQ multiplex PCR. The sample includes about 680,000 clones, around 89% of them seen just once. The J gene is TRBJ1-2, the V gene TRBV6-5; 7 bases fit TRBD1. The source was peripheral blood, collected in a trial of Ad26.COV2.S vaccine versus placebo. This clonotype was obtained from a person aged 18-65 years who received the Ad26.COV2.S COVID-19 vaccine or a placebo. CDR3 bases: TGTGCCAGCAGCCGAGGACAGGTCGATGGCTACACCTTC. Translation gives CASSRGQVDGYTF.